What follows describes a single T cell receptor (beta chain). The source of the sample is a study of blood T cell repertoires in COVID-19. Background on the study: PBMCs, B-cell-depleted T cells, or T cells provided the cDNA or gDNA that made up the material.

Original analysis: Scientists estimated how many nucleated cells there were by amplifying reference gene primers. Measured with immunoSEQ multiplex PCR; TCRdb has only the in-frame clones, and not every one. That table supplies the V and J calls and clone size; D and trimming were determined from the DNA. The sample includes about 220,000 clones, 75% to 90% of them seen just once. Trimming at V came to 4 bases and at J to 2 bases, leaving 3 bases not matched to a gene. The CDR3 runs 14 residues. Germline V gene sequence: CDR1 SGHRS, CDR2 YFSETQ. Adults between roughly 18 and 90 years of age took part from 20 to 25 US areas.

The rearrangement uses TRBV5-1 and TRBJ1-2; 9 nucleotides agree with TRBD1. The specimen was PBMCs or T cells enriched from blood (not recorded which). The clonotype originates from a woman between 18 and 30 years old in a cohort exposed to, infected with or recovered from COVID-19 (not recorded which). This CDR3 reads CASSPGTGNYGYTF. CDR3 nucleotides: TGCGCCAGCAGCCCCGGGACAGGGAACTATGGCTACACCTTC.